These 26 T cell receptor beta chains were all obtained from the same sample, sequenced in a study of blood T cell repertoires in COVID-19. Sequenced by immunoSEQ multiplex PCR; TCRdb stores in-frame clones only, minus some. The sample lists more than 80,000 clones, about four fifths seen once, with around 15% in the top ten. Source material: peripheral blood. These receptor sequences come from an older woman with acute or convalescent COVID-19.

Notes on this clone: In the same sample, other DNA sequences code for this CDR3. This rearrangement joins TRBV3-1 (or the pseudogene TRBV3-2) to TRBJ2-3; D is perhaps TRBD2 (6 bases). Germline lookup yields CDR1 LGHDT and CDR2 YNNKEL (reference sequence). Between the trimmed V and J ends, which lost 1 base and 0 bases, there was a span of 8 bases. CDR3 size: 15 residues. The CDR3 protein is CASSQGGDSTDTQYF. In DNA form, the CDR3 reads TGTGCCAGCAGCCAAGGGGGGGATAGCACAGATACGCAGTATTTT.

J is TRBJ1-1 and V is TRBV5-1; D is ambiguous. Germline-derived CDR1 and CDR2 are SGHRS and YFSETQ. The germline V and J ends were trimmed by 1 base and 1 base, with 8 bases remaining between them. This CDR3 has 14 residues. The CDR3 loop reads CASSLSRRNTEAFF. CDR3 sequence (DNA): TGCGCCAGCAGCTTGAGCAGGCGGAACACTGAAGCTTTCTTT.

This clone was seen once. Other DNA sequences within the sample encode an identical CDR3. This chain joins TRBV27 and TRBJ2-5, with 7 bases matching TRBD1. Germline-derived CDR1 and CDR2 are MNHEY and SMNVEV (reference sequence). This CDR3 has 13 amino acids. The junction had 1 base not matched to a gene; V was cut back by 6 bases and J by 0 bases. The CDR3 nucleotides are TGTGCCAGCAGGACAGGGAACCAAGAGACCCAGTACTTC. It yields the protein CASRTGNQETQYF.

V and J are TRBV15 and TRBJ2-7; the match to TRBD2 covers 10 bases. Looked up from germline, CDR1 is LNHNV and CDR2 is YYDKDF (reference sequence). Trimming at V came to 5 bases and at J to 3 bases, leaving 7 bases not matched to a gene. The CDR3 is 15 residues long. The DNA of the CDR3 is TGTGCCACCAGCCCCCGGACTAGCGGAGGCTACGAGCAGTACTTC. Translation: CATSPRTSGGYEQYF.

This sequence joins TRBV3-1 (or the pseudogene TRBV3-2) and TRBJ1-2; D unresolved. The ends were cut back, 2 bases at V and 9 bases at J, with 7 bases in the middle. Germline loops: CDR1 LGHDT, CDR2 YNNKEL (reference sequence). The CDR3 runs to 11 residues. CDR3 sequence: CASSQLGSYTF. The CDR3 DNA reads TGTGCCAGCAGCCAACTTGGCAGCTACACCTTC.

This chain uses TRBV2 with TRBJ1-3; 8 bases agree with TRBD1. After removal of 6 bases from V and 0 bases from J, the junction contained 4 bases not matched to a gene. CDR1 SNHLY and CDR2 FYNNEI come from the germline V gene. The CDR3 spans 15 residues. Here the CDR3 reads CASRGTGGSGNTIYF. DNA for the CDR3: TGTGCCAGCAGGGGAACAGGGGGCTCTGGAAACACCATATATTTT.

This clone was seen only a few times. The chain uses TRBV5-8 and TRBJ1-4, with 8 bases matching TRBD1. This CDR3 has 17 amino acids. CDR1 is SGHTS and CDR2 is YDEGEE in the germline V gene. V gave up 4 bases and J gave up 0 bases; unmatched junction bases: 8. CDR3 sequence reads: CASSRGQEPATNEKLFF. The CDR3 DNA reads TGTGCCAGCAGCCGGGGACAGGAGCCTGCAACTAATGAAAAACTGTTTTTT.

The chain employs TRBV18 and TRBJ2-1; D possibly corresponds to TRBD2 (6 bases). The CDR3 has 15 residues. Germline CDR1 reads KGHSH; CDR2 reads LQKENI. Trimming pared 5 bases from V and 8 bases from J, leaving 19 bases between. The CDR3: CASSRPGLGSDEQFF. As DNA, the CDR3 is TGTGCCAGCTCAAGACCGGGACTGGGGTCTGATGAGCAGTTCTTC.

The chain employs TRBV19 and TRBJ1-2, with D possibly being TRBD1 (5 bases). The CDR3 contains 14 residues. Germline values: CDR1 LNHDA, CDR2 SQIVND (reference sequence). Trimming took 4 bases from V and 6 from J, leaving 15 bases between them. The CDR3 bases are TGTGCCAGTAGTACCCAGGCCGAAGGGGATGGCTACACCTTC. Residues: CASSTQAEGDGYTF.

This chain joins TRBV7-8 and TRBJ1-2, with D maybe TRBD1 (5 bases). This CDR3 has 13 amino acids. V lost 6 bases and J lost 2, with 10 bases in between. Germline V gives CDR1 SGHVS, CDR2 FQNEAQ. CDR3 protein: CASSPDKNYGYTF. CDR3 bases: TGTGCCAGCAGTCCGGACAAAAACTATGGCTACACCTTC. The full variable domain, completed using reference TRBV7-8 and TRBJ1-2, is GAGVSQSPRYKVAKRGQDVALRCDPISGHVSLFWYQQALGQGPEFLTYFQNEAQLDKSGLPSDRFFAERPEGSVSTLKIQRTQQEDSAVYLCASSPDKNYGYTFGSGTRLTVV.

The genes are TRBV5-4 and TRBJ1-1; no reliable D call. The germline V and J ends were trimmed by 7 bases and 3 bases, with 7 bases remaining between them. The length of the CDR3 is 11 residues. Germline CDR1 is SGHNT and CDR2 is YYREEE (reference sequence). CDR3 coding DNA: TGTGCCAGCTTCCGGGACACTGAAGCTTTCTTT. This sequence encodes CASFRDTEAFF. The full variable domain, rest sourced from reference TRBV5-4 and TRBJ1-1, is ETGVTQSPTHLIKTRGQQVTLRCSSQSGHNTVSWYQQALGQGPQFIFQYYREEENGRGNFPPRFSGLQFPNYSSELNVNALELDDSALYLCASFRDTEAFFGQGTRLTVV.

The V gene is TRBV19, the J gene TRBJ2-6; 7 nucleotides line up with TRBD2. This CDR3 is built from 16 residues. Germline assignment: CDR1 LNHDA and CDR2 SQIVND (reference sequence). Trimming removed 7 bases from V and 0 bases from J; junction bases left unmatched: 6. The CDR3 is CASMVRGDSGANVLTF. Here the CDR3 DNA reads TGTGCCAGTATGGTTCGGGGGGACTCTGGGGCCAACGTCCTGACTTTC.

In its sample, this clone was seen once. CDR3 sequence reads: CAISDPRQGYGYTF. The CDR3 DNA follows: TGTGCCATCAGTGATCCAAGACAGGGCTATGGCTACACCTTC. The J gene is TRBJ1-2, the V gene TRBV10-3, with 7 bases fitting TRBD1. The CDR3 has 14 amino acids. The V and J ends lost 3 bases and 4 bases, in that order; junction bases with no gene match: 5. Germline V CDR1 and CDR2: ENHRY, SYGVKD.

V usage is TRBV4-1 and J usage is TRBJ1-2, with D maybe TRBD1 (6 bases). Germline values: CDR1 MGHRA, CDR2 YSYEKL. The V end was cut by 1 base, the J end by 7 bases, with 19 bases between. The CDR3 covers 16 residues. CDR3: CASSQGLGRGRGGYTF. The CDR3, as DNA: TGCGCCAGCAGCCAAGGTTTGGGCAGGGGAAGGGGTGGCTACACCTTC.

The CDR3 DNA reads TGTGCCAGCAGTTCAACGGGGATCGGGAACTATGGCTACACCTTC. Residues: CASSSTGIGNYGYTF. The genes are TRBV28 and TRBJ1-2; D call uncertain. The CDR3 loop spans 15 amino acids. Trimming shortened V by 4 bases and J by 2 bases, and 14 bases separated the two germline ends. Germline CDR1 reads MDHEN; CDR2 reads SYDVKM.

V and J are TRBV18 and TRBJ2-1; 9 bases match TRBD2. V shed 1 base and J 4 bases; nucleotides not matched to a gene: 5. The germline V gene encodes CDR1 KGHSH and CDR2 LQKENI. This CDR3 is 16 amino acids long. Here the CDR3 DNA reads TGTGCCAGCTCACCACTTAGCGGGGGCCTATACAATGAGCAGTTCTTC. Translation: CASSPLSGGLYNEQFF.

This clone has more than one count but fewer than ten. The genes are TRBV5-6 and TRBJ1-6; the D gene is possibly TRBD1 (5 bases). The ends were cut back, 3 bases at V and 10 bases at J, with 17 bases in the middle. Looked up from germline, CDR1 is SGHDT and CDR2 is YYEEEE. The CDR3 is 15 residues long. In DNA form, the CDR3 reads TGTGCCAGCAGCTGGGGGGTAGGGGCAGAGTCACCCCTCCACTTT. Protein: CASSWGVGAESPLHF. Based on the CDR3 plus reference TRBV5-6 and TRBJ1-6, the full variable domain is DAGVTQSPTHLIKTRGQQVTLRCSPKSGHDTVSWYQQALGQGPQFIFQYYEEEERQRGNFPDRFSGHQFPNYSSELNVNALLLGDSALYLCASSWGVGAESPLHFGNGTRLTVT.

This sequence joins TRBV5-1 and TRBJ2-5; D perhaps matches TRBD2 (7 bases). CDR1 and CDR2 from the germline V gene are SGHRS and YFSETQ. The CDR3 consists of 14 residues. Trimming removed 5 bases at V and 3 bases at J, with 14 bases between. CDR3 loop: CASSTGGGEETQYF. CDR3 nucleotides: TGCGCCAGCAGTACGGGGGGCGGAGAAGAGACCCAGTACTTC.

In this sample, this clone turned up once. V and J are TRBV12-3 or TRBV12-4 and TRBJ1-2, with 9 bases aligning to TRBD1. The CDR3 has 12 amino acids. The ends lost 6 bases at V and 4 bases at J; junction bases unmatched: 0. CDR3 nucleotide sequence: TGTGCCAGCAGGGGACAGGGCTATGGCTACACCTTC. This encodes CASRGQGYGYTF.

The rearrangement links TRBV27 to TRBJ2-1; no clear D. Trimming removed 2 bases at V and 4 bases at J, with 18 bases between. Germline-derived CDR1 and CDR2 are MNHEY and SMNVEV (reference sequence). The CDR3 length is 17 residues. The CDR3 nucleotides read TGTGCCAGCAGTTTACCTTCCGACTCCTCAACTTACAATGAGCAGTTCTTC. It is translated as CASSLPSDSSTYNEQFF.

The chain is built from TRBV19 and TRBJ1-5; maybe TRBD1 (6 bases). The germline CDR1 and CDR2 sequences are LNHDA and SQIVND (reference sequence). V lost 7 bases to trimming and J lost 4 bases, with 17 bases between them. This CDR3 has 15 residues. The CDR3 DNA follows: TGTGCCAGTACCGCACAGGGATTTCGGAATCAGCCCCAGCATTTT. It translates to CASTAQGFRNQPQHF. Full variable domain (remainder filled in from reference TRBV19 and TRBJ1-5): DGGITQSPKYLFRKEGQNVTLSCEQNLNHDAMYWYRQDPGQGLRLIYYSQIVNDFQKGDIAEGYSVSREKKESFPLTVTSAQKNPTAFYLCASTAQGFRNQPQHFGDGTRLSIL.

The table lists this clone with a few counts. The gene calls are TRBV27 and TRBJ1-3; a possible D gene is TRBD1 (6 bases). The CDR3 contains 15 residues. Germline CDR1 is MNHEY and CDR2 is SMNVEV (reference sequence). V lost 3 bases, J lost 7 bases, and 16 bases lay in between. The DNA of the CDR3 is TGTGCCAGCAGTTTCCCCGACAGGTTCAGGAACACCATATATTTT. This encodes CASSFPDRFRNTIYF.

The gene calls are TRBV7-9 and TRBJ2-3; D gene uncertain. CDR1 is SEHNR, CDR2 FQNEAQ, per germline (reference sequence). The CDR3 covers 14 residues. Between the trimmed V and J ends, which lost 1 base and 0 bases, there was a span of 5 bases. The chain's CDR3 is CASSLVASTDTQYF. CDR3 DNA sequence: TGTGCCAGCAGCTTAGTAGCTAGCACAGATACGCAGTATTTT. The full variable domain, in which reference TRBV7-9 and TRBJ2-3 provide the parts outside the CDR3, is DTGVSQNPRHKITKRGQNVTFRCDPISEHNRLYWYRQTLGQGPEFLTYFQNEAQLEKSRLLSDRFSAERPKGSFSTLEIQRTEQGDSAMYLCASSLVASTDTQYFGPGTRLTVL.

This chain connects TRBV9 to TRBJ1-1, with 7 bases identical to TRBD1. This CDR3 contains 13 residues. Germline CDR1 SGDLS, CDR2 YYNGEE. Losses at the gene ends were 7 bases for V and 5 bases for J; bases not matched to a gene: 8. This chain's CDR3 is CASRRPGGTEAFF. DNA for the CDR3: TGTGCCAGCCGCCGGCCAGGGGGAACTGAAGCTTTCTTT.

The CDR3 DNA sequence: TGTGCCAGCATGAGTCTCGGGGAGCTGTTTTTT. Translating gives CASMSLGELFF. The chain joins TRBV2 to TRBJ2-2; D gene unclear. V was shortened by 7 bases and J by 7 bases, with 7 bases between the two germline ends. CDR1 and CDR2 from the germline V gene are SNHLY and FYNNEI. CDR3 length: 11 amino acids.

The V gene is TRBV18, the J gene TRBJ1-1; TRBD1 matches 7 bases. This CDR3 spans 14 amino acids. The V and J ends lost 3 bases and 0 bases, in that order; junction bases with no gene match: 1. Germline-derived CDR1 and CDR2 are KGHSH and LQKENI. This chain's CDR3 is CASSPGQMNTEAFF. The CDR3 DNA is TGTGCCAGCTCACCGGGACAGATGAACACTGAAGCTTTCTTT.